This section outlines one T cell receptor (beta chain) sequence together with its context. The data originate from a study of blood T cell repertoires in COVID-19. Study overall: Nucleic acid was either cDNA or gDNA, and it came from T cells, B-cell-depleted T cells, or PBMCs.

The protocol was immunoSEQ multiplex PCR, while the TCRdb copy is restricted to in-frame clones and leaves out a portion. This table holds 200,000 to 250,000 clones, about four fifths found once. This CDR3 region has 15 residues. The germline V gene encodes CDR1 GTSNPN and CDR2 SVGIG (reference sequence). V lost 1 base and J 6 bases, leaving 19 bases between the germline ends. The source is a man aged 45 to 65 with active or convalescent COVID-19. V usage is TRBV30 and J usage is TRBJ2-7, with D unclear. The sequenced material came from peripheral blood. DNA of the CDR3: TGTGCCTGGAGTGGCCAGGTTCTGCCCTTTGGCGAGCAGTACTTC. Its protein product is CAWSGQVLPFGEQYF.